Following are 5 T cell receptor beta chains from one sample sequenced in a study of shared T cell receptors in the human thymus. Assay: immunoSEQ multiplex PCR; the TCRdb copy retains only in-frame clones and omits some. The table includes about 710,000 clones, approximately 87% detected once. The data also belong to a second study, concerning human thymus T cells.

Material for sequencing was thymocytes. The receptor source for this set is a boy under three years old with a congenital heart defect.

V usage is TRBV19 and J usage is TRBJ1-2; TRBD1 agrees at 7 bases. The CDR3 has 12 residues. The trim removed 6 bases at V and 10 bases at J, leaving 8 bases unmatched. The V gene's germline CDR1 is LNHDA and CDR2 SQIVND (reference sequence). CDR3 sequence (DNA): TGTGCCAGTAGCCACAGGGGTTTACCCTACACCTTC. The encoded protein is CASSHRGLPYTF.

This clone was counted only a few times. J is TRBJ1-5 and V is TRBV5-6; D is unclear. The CDR3 has 14 amino acids. Germline V gene lookup returns CDR1 SGHDT and CDR2 YYEEEE. The V end lost 4 bases, the J end lost 2 bases, and 10 bases lay between the germline ends. CDR3 in amino acids: CASSALEGNQPQHF. The DNA for the CDR3 is TGTGCCAGCAGCGCCTTAGAGGGCAATCAGCCCCAGCATTTT.

Points on this clone: Other nucleotide sequences from this sample produce the same CDR3. V is TRBV14 and J is TRBJ2-3; TRBD1 matches at 8 bases. Germline CDR1 is SGHDN and CDR2 is FVKESK. The CDR3 runs 15 residues. V lost 4 bases, J lost 1 base, and 4 bases stayed unmatched. The DNA of the CDR3 is TGTGCCAGCAGCCCAGGGGGCGGGGGCACAGATACGCAGTATTTT. It translates to CASSPGGGGTDTQYF.

The V gene is TRBV14, the J gene TRBJ2-7; tentatively, D is TRBD1 (7 bases). Germline-derived CDR1 and CDR2 are SGHDN and FVKESK. Trimming took off 2 bases at V and 4 bases at J, with 24 bases between the two ends. The CDR3 sequence is 18 residues long. The CDR3 loop is CASSQIPRGTVGFYEQYF. CDR3 coding DNA: TGTGCCAGCAGCCAAATACCTCGGGGGACAGTAGGATTTTACGAGCAGTACTTC.

The chain links TRBV28 to TRBJ2-4; 8 bases are a match to TRBD2. V was clipped by 4 bases and J by 7 bases; unmatched bases: 15. The CDR3 extends over 17 amino acids. Germline V CDR1 and CDR2: MDHEN, SYDVKM. The CDR3, as DNA: TGTGCCAGCAGTTCTCCCGTAGCGGGACGGGGGGGGAACATTCAGTACTTC. Its protein is CASSSPVAGRGGNIQYF.